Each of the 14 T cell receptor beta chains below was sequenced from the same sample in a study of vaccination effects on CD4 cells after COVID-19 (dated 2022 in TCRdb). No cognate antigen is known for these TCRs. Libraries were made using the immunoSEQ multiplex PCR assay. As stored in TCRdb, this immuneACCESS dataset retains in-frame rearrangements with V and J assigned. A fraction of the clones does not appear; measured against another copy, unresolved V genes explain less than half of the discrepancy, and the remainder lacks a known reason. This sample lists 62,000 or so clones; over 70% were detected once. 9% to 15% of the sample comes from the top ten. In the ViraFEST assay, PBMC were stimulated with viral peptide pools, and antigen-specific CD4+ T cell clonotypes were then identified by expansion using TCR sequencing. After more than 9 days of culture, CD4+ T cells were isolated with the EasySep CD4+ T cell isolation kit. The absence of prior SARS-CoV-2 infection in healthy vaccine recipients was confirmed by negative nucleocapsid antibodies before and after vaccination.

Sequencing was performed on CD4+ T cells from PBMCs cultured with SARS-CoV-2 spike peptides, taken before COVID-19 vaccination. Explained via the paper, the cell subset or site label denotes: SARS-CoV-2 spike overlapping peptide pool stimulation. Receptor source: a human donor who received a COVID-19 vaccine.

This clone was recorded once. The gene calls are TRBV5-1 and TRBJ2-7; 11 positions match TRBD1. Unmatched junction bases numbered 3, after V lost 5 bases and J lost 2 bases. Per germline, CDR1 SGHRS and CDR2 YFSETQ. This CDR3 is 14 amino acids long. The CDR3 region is CASSPGQGAYEQYV. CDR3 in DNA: TGCGCCAGCAGTCCGGGACAGGGGGCCTACGAGCAGTACGTC.

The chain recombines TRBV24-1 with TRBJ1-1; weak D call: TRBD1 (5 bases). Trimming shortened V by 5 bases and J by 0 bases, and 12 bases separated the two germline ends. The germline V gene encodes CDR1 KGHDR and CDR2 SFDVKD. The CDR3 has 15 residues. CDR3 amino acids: CATSGGRGLNTEAFF. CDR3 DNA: TGTGCCACCAGTGGGGGGAGGGGATTGAACACTGAAGCTTTCTTT.

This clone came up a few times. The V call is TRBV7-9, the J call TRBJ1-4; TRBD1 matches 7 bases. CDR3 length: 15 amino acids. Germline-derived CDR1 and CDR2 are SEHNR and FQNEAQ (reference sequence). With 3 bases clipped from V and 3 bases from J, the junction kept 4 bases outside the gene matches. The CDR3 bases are TGTGCCAGCAGCTTCTGGGACAGTTCTAATGAAAAACTGTTTTTT. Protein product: CASSFWDSSNEKLFF.

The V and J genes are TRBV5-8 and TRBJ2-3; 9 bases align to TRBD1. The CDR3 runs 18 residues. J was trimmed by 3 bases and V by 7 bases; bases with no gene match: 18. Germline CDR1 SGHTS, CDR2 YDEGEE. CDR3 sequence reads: CASPSDLITGTGTDTQYF. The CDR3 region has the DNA TGTGCCAGCCCTTCTGACCTCATAACCGGGACAGGGACAGATACGCAGTATTTT.

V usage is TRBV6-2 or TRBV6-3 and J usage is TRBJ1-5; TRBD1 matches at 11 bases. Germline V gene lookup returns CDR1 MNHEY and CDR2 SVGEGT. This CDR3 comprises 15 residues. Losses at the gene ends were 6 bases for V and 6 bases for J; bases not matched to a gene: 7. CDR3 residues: CASSPRTGGGQPQHF. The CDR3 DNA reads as TGTGCCAGCAGCCCCCGGACAGGGGGCGGTCAGCCCCAGCATTTT.

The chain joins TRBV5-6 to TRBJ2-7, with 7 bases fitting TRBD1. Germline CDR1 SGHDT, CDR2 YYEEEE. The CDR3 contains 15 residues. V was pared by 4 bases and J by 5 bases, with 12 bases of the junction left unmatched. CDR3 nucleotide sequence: TGTGCCAGCAGCCGGGTGGACCCGCAGGGGGACGAGCAGTACGTC. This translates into CASSRVDPQGDEQYV.

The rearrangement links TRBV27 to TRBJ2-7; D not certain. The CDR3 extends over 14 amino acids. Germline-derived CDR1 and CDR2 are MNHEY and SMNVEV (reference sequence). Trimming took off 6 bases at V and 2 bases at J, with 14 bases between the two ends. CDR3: CASRVGDLTYEQYV. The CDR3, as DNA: TGTGCCAGCAGAGTAGGAGACCTCACCTACGAGCAGTACGTC.

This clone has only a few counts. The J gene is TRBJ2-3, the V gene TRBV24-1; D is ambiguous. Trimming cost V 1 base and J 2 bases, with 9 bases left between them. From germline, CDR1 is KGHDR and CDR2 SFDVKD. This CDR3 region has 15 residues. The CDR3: CATSDFGFATDTQYF. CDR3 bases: TGTGCCACCAGTGATTTCGGATTTGCCACAGATACGCAGTATTTT.

The CDR3 here is CASSERGTQPQHF. The DNA for the CDR3 is TGTGCCAGCAGTGAAAGGGGTACTCAGCCCCAGCATTTT. The rearrangement links TRBV6-1 to TRBJ1-5, with a weak D call TRBD1 (5 bases). The CDR3 is made up of 13 amino acids. Germline loops: CDR1 MNHNS, CDR2 SASEGT. Trimming left V 2 bases short and J 6 bases short, with 8 bases between.

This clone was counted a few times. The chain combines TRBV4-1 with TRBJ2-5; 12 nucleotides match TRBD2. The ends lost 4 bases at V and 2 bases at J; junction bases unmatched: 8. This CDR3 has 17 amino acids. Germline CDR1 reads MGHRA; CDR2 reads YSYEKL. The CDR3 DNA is TGCGCCAGCAGCCCACCTAGCGGGGGGGCCCAACAAGAGACCCAGTACTTC. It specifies CASSPPSGGAQQETQYF.

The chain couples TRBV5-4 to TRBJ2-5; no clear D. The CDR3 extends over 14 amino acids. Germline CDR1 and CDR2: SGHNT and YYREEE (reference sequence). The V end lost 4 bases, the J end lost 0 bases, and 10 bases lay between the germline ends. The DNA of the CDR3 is TGTGCCAGCAGCCGCACAGTGTACCAAGAGACCCAGTACTTC. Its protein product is CASSRTVYQETQYF.

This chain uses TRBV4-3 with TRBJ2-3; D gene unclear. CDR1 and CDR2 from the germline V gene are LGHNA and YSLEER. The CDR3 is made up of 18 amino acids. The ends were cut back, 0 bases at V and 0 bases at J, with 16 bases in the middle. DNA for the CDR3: TGCGCCAGCAGCCAAGAGCCCCTTAGTGCGACTAGCACAGATACGCAGTATTTT. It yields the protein CASSQEPLSATSTDTQYF.

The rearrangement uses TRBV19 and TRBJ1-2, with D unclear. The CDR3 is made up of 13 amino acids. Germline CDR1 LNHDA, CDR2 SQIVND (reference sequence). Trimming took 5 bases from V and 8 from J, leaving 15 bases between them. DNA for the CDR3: TGTGCCAGTAGTCAGGCACTACTGGGGGGCTACACCTTC. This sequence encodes CASSQALLGGYTF.

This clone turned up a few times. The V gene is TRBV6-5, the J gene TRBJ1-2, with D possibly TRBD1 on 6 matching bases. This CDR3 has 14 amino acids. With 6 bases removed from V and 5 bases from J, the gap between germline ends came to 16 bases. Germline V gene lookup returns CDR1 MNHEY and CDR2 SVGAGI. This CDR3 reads CASRWSQGYYGYTF. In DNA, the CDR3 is TGTGCCAGCAGGTGGTCACAGGGCTATTATGGCTACACCTTC.